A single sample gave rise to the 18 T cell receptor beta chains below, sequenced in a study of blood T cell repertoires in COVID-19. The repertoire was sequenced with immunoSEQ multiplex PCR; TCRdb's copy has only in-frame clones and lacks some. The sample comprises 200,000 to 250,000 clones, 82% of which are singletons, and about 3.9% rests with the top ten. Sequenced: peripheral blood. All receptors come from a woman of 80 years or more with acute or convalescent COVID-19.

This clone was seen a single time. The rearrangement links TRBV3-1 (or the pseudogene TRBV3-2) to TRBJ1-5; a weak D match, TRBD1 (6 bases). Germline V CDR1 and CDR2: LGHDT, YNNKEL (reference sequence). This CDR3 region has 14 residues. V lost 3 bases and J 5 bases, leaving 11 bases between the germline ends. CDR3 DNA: TGTGCCAGCAGCCAGACAGGACGGGATCAGCCCCAGCATTTT. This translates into CASSQTGRDQPQHF.

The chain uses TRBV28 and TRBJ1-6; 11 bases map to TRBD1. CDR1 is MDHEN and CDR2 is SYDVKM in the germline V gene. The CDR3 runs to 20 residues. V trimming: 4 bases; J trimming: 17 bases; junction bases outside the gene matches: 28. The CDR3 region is CASSWEHPGQGGPGEGSVHF. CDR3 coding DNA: TGTGCCAGCAGTTGGGAACATCCGGGACAGGGGGGACCTGGGGAGGGTAGCGTCCACTTT.

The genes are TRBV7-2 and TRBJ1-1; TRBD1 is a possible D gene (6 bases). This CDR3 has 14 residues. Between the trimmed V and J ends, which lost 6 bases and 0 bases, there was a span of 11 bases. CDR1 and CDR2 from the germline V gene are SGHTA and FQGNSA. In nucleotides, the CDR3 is TGTGCCAGCAGGGGGGGGCCCATGAACACTGAAGCTTTCTTT. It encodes CASRGGPMNTEAFF.

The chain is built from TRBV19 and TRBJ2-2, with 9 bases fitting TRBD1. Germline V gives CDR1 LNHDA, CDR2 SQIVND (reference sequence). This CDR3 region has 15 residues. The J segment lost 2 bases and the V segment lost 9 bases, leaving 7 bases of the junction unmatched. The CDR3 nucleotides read TGTGCCAGCTATAAGACAGGGGGAAACACCGGGGAGCTGTTTTTT. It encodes CASYKTGGNTGELFF.

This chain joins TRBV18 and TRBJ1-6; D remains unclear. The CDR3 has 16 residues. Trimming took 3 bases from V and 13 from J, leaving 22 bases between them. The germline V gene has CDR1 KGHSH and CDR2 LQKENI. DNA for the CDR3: TGTGCCAGCTCACCTCTCTCCGGGTCCTCAACCCGTCCCCTCCACTTT. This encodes CASSPLSGSSTRPLHF.

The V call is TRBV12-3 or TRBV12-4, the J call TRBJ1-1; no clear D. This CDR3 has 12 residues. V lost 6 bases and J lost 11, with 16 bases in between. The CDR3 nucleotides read TGTGCCAGCAGCCTCGGGGTGGGTCGCGCTTTCTTT. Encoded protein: CASSLGVGRAFF.

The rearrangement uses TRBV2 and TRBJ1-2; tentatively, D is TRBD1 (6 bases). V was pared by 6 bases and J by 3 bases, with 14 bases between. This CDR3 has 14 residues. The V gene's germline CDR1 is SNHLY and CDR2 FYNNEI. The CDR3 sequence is CASRPTGGDYGYTF. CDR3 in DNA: TGTGCCAGCAGACCGACAGGCGGTGACTATGGCTACACCTTC.

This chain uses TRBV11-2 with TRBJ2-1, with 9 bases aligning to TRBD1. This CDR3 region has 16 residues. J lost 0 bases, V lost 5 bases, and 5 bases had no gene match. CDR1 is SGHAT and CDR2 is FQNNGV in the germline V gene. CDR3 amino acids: CASSIGQGNSYNEQFF. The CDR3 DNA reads TGTGCCAGCAGCATAGGACAGGGGAACTCCTACAATGAGCAGTTCTTC.

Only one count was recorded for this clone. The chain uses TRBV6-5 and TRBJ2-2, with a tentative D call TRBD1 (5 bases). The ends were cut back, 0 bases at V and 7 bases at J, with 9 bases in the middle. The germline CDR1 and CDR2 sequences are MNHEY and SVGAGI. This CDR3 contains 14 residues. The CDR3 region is CASSYSWGGGELFF. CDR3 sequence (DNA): TGTGCCAGCAGTTACTCTTGGGGCGGCGGGGAGCTGTTTTTT.

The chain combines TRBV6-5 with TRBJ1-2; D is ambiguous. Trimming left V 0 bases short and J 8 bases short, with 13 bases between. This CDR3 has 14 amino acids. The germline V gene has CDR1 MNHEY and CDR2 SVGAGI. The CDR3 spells CASSYSIQNLGYTF. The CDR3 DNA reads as TGTGCCAGCAGTTACTCGATACAGAACTTGGGCTACACCTTC.

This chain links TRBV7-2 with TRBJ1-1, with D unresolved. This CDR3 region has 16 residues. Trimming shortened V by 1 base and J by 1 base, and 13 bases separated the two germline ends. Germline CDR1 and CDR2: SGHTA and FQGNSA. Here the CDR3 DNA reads TGTGCCAGCAGCTTAGAATTGTCGAGAACGAACACTGAAGCTTTCTTT. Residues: CASSLELSRTNTEAFF.

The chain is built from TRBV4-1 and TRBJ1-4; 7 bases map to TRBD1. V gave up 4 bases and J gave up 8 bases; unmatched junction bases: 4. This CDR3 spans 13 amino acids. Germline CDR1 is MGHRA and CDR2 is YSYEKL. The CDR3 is CASSRSDREKLFF. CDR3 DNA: TGCGCCAGCAGCCGATCGGACAGGGAAAAACTGTTTTTT.

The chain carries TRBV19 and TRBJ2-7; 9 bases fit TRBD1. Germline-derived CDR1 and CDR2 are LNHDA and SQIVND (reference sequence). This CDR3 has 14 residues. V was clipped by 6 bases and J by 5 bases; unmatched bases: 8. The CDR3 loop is CASSPGQGIHEQYF. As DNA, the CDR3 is TGTGCCAGTAGCCCGGGACAGGGTATCCACGAGCAGTACTTC.

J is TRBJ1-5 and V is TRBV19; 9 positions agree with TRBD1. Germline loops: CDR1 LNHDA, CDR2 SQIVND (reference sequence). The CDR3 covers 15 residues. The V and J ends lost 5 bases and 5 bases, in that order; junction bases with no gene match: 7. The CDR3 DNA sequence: TGTGCCAGTAGTGATACCGGGACAGGGTATCAGCCCCAGCATTTT. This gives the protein CASSDTGTGYQPQHF. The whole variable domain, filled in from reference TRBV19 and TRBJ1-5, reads DGGITQSPKYLFRKEGQNVTLSCEQNLNHDAMYWYRQDPGQGLRLIYYSQIVNDFQKGDIAEGYSVSREKKESFPLTVTSAQKNPTAFYLCASSDTGTGYQPQHFGDGTRLSIL.

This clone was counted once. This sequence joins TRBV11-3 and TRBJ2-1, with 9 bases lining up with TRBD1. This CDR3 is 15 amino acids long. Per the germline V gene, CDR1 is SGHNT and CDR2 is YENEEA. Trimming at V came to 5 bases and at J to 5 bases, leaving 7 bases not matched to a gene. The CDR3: CASSTGGQGHNEQFF. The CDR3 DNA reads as TGTGCCAGCAGCACCGGGGGACAGGGTCACAATGAGCAGTTCTTC.

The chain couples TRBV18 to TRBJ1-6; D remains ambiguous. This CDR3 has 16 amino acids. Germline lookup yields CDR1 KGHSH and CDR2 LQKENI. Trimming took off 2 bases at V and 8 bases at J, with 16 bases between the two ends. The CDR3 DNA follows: TGTGCCAGCTCACCAGCGCGACGCCCGGCGGATTCACCCCTCCACTTT. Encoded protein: CASSPARRPADSPLHF.

This CDR3 reads CASSFGDEAFF. In DNA form, the CDR3 reads TGTGCCAGCAGTTTCGGTGATGAAGCTTTCTTT. V usage is TRBV12-3 or TRBV12-4 and J usage is TRBJ1-1; D gene unclear. This CDR3 contains 11 residues. The V end lost 3 bases, the J end lost 7 bases, and 6 bases lay between the germline ends.

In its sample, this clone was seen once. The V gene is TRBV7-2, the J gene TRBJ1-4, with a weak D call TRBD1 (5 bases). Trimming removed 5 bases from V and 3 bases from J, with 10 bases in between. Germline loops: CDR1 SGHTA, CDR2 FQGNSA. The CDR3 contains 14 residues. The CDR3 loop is CASSQDSSNEKLFF. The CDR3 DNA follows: TGTGCCAGCAGCCAAGACAGCTCTAATGAAAAACTGTTTTTT.